These T cell receptor beta chains were read from a single sample in a study of immune cell composition in non-small cell lung cancer. Data came from immunoSEQ multiplex PCR; TCRdb stores just in-frame clones and leaves some out. The data hold some 3,000 clones, with about 74% observed a single time. The specimen sequenced was lung tumor tissue. These receptor sequences come from a human donor with non-small cell lung cancer. Each CDR3 is given with its conserved first and last residue. D genes are given only for firm matches. The size field is filled for only some rows; it gives once, few, many or a size class.

d_gene: -
v_gene: TRBV2
j_gene: TRBJ2-2
abundance: -
CDR3aa: CASSGTRMTGELFF
CDR3nt: TGTGCCAGCAGTGGGACTCGAATGACCGGGGAGCTGTTTTTT

d_gene: -
v_gene: TRBV27
j_gene: TRBJ1-1
abundance: -
CDR3aa: CASRGSRGGGEAFF
CDR3nt: TGTGCCAGCAGGGGTAGCCGAGGGGGGGGTGAAGCTTTCTTT

d_gene: TRBD1
v_gene: TRBV2
j_gene: TRBJ2-7
abundance: few
CDR3aa: CARESTGDEQYF
CDR3nt: TGTGCCAGGGAATCGACAGGGGACGAGCAGTACTTC

d_gene: TRBD2
v_gene: TRBV11-3
j_gene: TRBJ2-5
abundance: -
CDR3aa: CASSLGVAGDQETQYF
CDR3nt: TGTGCCAGCAGCTTAGGAGTAGCGGGGGATCAAGAGACCCAGTACTTC

d_gene: -
v_gene: TRBV9
j_gene: TRBJ2-7
abundance: -
CDR3aa: CASRDDYSYEQYF
CDR3nt: TGTGCCAGCAGGGACGACTACTCCTACGAGCAGTACTTC

d_gene: -
v_gene: TRBV6-1
j_gene: TRBJ1-4
abundance: -
CDR3aa: CASSEETPRPEKLFF
CDR3nt: TGTGCCAGCAGTGAAGAAACCCCTAGGCCTGAAAAACTGTTTTTT

d_gene: -
v_gene: TRBV7-9
j_gene: TRBJ1-4
abundance: -
CDR3aa: CASSLWPTNEKLFF
CDR3nt: TGTGCCAGCAGCTTGTGGCCAACTAATGAAAAACTGTTTTTT

d_gene: -
v_gene: TRBV19
j_gene: TRBJ1-1
abundance: -
CDR3aa: CATLDRRNTEAFF
CDR3nt: TGTGCCACCCTGGACAGACGGAACACTGAAGCTTTCTTT

d_gene: -
v_gene: TRBV21-1
j_gene: TRBJ2-2
abundance: few
CDR3aa: CARGGGELFF
CDR3nt: TGTGCCCGGGGGGGCGGGGAGCTGTTTTTT

d_gene: TRBD1
v_gene: TRBV9
j_gene: TRBJ2-7
abundance: once
CDR3aa: CASSRTSGTGAEHEQYF
CDR3nt: TGTGCCAGCAGCCGCACCTCCGGGACAGGGGCAGAACACGAGCAGTACTTC

d_gene: -
v_gene: TRBV4-1
j_gene: TRBJ1-5
abundance: few
CDR3aa: CASSLEEKGSNQPQHF
CDR3nt: TGCGCCAGCAGCCTTGAGGAGAAGGGGAGCAATCAGCCCCAGCATTTT

d_gene: -
v_gene: TRBV7-6
j_gene: TRBJ2-7
abundance: -
CDR3aa: CASSLGGYGYEQYF
CDR3nt: TGTGCCAGCAGCTTAGGGGGCTACGGCTACGAGCAGTACTTC

d_gene: TRBD1
v_gene: TRBV4-3
j_gene: TRBJ1-3
abundance: once
CDR3aa: CASSQEGAAGNTIYF
CDR3nt: TGCGCCAGCAGCCAGGAGGGGGCAGCGGGAAACACCATATATTTT

d_gene: TRBD1
v_gene: TRBV5-6
j_gene: TRBJ2-7
abundance: -
CDR3aa: CASSRGQGTLSYEQYF
CDR3nt: TGTGCCAGCAGCCGAGGACAGGGGACCCTATCCTACGAGCAGTACTTC

d_gene: -
v_gene: TRBV5-5
j_gene: TRBJ1-4
abundance: -
CDR3aa: CASSLVEQKLFF
CDR3nt: TGTGCCAGCAGCTTGGTTGAACAGAAACTGTTTTTT

d_gene: -
v_gene: TRBV6-5
j_gene: TRBJ2-7
abundance: -
CDR3aa: CASSYQRGFQYF
CDR3nt: TGTGCCAGCAGTTATCAACGGGGGTTTCAGTACTTC

d_gene: -
v_gene: TRBV28
j_gene: TRBJ2-5
abundance: -
CDR3aa: CASSLQSRLSRQTQYF
CDR3nt: TGTGCCAGCAGTTTACAATCACGCTTGAGTCGTCAGACCCAGTACTTC

d_gene: TRBD2
v_gene: TRBV5-1
j_gene: TRBJ2-1
abundance: once
CDR3aa: CASSFGGGYNEQFF
CDR3nt: TGCGCCAGCAGCTTCGGGGGGGGCTACAATGAGCAGTTCTTC

d_gene: -
v_gene: TRBV20-1
j_gene: TRBJ1-1
abundance: -
CDR3aa: CSARLNTEAFF
CDR3nt: TGCAGTGCGAGGTTGAACACTGAAGCTTTCTTT

d_gene: -
v_gene: TRBV18
j_gene: TRBJ1-1
abundance: -
CDR3aa: CASSPGETEAFF
CDR3nt: TGTGCCAGCTCACCCGGTGAGACTGAAGCTTTCTTT

d_gene: TRBD2
v_gene: TRBV7-6
j_gene: TRBJ2-5
abundance: -
CDR3aa: CASSLEEGTSGRETQYF
CDR3nt: TGTGCCAGCAGCTTAGAGGAGGGAACTAGCGGTAGGGAGACCCAGTACTTC

d_gene: TRBD1
v_gene: TRBV10-2
j_gene: TRBJ2-7
abundance: -
CDR3aa: CASSDVGTENYEQYF
CDR3nt: TGCGCCAGCAGTGATGTAGGGACAGAGAACTACGAGCAGTACTTC

d_gene: -
v_gene: TRBV2
j_gene: TRBJ1-1
abundance: -
CDR3aa: CASSRRLMNTEAFF
CDR3nt: TGTGCCAGCAGCCGCAGGTTAATGAACACTGAAGCTTTCTTT

d_gene: TRBD1
v_gene: TRBV10-3
j_gene: TRBJ1-2
abundance: -
CDR3aa: CAISGRGLDGYTF
CDR3nt: TGTGCCATCAGTGGCAGGGGGCTGGATGGCTACACCTTC

d_gene: -
v_gene: TRBV5-1
j_gene: TRBJ1-1
abundance: -
CDR3aa: CASSLEGARTDGTFF
CDR3nt: TGCGCCAGCAGCTTGGAAGGGGCGAGAACCGACGGAACTTTCTTT

d_gene: -
v_gene: TRBV7-9
j_gene: TRBJ1-1
abundance: few
CDR3aa: CASSLAGLTEAFF
CDR3nt: TGTGCCAGCAGCTTAGCTGGCCTCACTGAAGCTTTCTTT

d_gene: -
v_gene: TRBV19
j_gene: TRBJ2-3
abundance: -
CDR3aa: CASSIESAGSRTDTQYF
CDR3nt: TGTGCCAGTAGTATAGAATCCGCGGGGTCCCGCACAGATACGCAGTATTTT

d_gene: TRBD2
v_gene: TRBV19
j_gene: TRBJ2-3
abundance: -
CDR3aa: CASSSTSGGSSGDTQYF
CDR3nt: TGTGCCAGTAGTTCGACTAGCGGGGGCTCATCCGGAGATACGCAGTATTTT

d_gene: TRBD1
v_gene: TRBV27
j_gene: TRBJ1-2
abundance: -
CDR3aa: CASSQTGTGPHGYTF
CDR3nt: TGTGCCAGCAGTCAAACCGGGACAGGGCCGCATGGCTACACCTTC

d_gene: -
v_gene: TRBV7-3
j_gene: TRBJ1-1
abundance: -
CDR3aa: CASSLQGNTEAFF
CDR3nt: TGTGCCAGCAGCTTACAGGGGAACACTGAAGCTTTCTTT

d_gene: TRBD1
v_gene: TRBV19
j_gene: TRBJ2-7
abundance: -
CDR3aa: CASSLPGTGPYEQYF
CDR3nt: TGTGCCAGTAGTCTCCCCGGGACAGGGCCTTACGAGCAGTACTTC

d_gene: -
v_gene: TRBV19
j_gene: TRBJ1-5
abundance: -
CDR3aa: CANSGTHYSNQPQHF
CDR3nt: TGTGCCAACTCCGGGACACACTATAGCAATCAGCCCCAGCATTTT

d_gene: -
v_gene: TRBV7-9
j_gene: TRBJ1-2
abundance: -
CDR3aa: CASSLVGSNYGYTF
CDR3nt: TGTGCCAGCAGCTTAGTGGGCAGCAACTATGGCTACACCTTC

d_gene: -
v_gene: TRBV21-1
j_gene: TRBJ2-7
abundance: -
CDR3aa: CASRTGEPEPSYEQYF
CDR3nt: TGTGCCAGCAGGACAGGGGAGCCCGAACCTTCCTACGAGCAGTACTTC

d_gene: -
v_gene: TRBV18
j_gene: TRBJ1-1
abundance: -
CDR3aa: CASSYTQGSTEAFF
CDR3nt: TGTGCCAGCTCATACACACAGGGCTCCACTGAAGCTTTCTTT

d_gene: TRBD1
v_gene: TRBV7-9
j_gene: TRBJ1-2
abundance: few
CDR3aa: CASSQQSGTGVYGYTF
CDR3nt: TGTGCCAGCAGCCAACAATCCGGGACAGGGGTGTATGGCTACACCTTC

d_gene: TRBD1
v_gene: TRBV7-8
j_gene: TRBJ1-1
abundance: -
CDR3aa: CASSLARDRVGEAFF
CDR3nt: TGTGCCAGCAGCTTAGCCCGGGACAGGGTAGGGGAAGCTTTCTTT

d_gene: TRBD1
v_gene: TRBV6-1
j_gene: TRBJ2-1
abundance: -
CDR3aa: CASSDRDRGNNEQFF
CDR3nt: TGTGCCAGCAGTGACCGGGACAGGGGCAACAATGAGCAGTTCTTC

d_gene: TRBD2
v_gene: TRBV7-6
j_gene: TRBJ2-5
abundance: -
CDR3aa: CASSALRGAGEIPGETQYF
CDR3nt: TGTGCCAGCAGCGCATTAAGGGGAGCGGGGGAGATCCCTGGGGAGACCCAGTACTTC

d_gene: -
v_gene: TRBV4-2
j_gene: TRBJ2-2
abundance: -
CDR3aa: CASSQDSWQANTGELFF
CDR3nt: TGTGCCAGCAGCCAAGATTCGTGGCAGGCGAACACCGGGGAGCTGTTTTTT

d_gene: -
v_gene: TRBV2
j_gene: TRBJ2-2
abundance: -
CDR3aa: CASRHLTGNTGELFF
CDR3nt: TGTGCCAGCAGACACTTAACAGGGAACACCGGGGAGCTGTTTTTT

d_gene: TRBD2
v_gene: TRBV18
j_gene: TRBJ2-1
abundance: -
CDR3aa: CASSPPSGGYNEQFF
CDR3nt: TGTGCCAGCTCACCTCCTAGCGGGGGGTACAATGAGCAGTTCTTC

d_gene: -
v_gene: TRBV4-3
j_gene: TRBJ2-3
abundance: once
CDR3aa: CASSQEASQGKDTQYF
CDR3nt: TGCGCCAGCAGCCAAGAGGCTTCCCAGGGTAAAGATACGCAGTATTTT

d_gene: TRBD1
v_gene: TRBV6-1
j_gene: TRBJ1-6
abundance: -
CDR3aa: CASRLQTGHNSPLHF
CDR3nt: TGTGCCAGCAGACTGCAGACAGGGCATAATTCACCCCTCCACTTT

d_gene: TRBD2
v_gene: TRBV2
j_gene: TRBJ2-2
abundance: -
CDR3aa: CASTGGLAKTGELFF
CDR3nt: TGTGCCAGCACCGGAGGACTAGCGAAAACCGGGGAGCTGTTTTTT